The T cell receptor (beta chain) described here comes from a study of CD8+ T cells in alopecia areata. Study overall: Treatment ran 6 to 18 months, with 6 months of follow-up afterward.

RNA, once extracted, was reverse transcribed into cDNA for use as the sequencing template. Assay used: immunoSEQ multiplex PCR; TCRdb lists only in-frame clones, some missing. The table has 150,000 to 200,000 clones, under 80% seen once. A word on this clone: The antigen is unknown.

Study-level findings and limits: Clarity of TCR sharing across patients fell short of that in mice, possibly HLA-related. Scalp sample data also include resident alphabeta T cells from normal skin.

Treatment given: oral pan-JAK inhibitor, 5-10 mg twice daily. Sampling of alopecia areata patients yielded lesional scalp punch biopsies as well as peripheral blood. This CDR3 has 18 amino acids. Per the germline V gene, CDR1 is SGHRS and CDR2 is YFSETQ. Deletions cut 1 base from V and 1 base from J, with 15 bases between. The chain combines TRBV5-1 with TRBJ2-6; the D gene is possibly TRBD1 (6 bases). The material sequenced was CD4+ T cells sorted from blood, taken around week 49, from a patient treated with tofacitinib. This receptor was obtained from a human donor with alopecia areata. CDR3 DNA sequence: TGCGCCAGCAGCTTGTTTGGAGACAGGACGTCTGGGGCCAACGTCCTGACTTTC. Translation gives CASSLFGDRTSGANVLTF. The complete variable domain, with remaining parts taken from reference TRBV5-1 and TRBJ2-6, reads KAGVTQTPRYLIKTRGQQVTLSCSPISGHRSVSWYQQTPGQGLQFLFEYFSETQRNKGNFPGRFSGRQFSNSRSEMNVSTLELGDSALYLCASSLFGDRTSGANVLTFGAGSRLTVL.